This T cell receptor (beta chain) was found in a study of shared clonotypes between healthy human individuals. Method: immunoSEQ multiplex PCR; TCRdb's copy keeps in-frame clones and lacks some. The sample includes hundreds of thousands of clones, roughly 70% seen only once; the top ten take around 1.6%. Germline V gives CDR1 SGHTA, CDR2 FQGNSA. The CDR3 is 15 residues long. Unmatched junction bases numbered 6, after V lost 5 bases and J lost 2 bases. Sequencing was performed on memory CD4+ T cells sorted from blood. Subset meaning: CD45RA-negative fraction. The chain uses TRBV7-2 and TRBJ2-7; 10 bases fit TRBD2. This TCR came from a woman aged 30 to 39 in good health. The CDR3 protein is CASSPWTSGAYEQYF. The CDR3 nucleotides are TGTGCCAGCAGCCCTTGGACTAGCGGCGCCTACGAGCAGTACTTC.